Reported below is one T cell receptor beta chain. Its antigen is still unknown. The source of the sample is a study of T cell repertoires in cytomegalovirus infection. MiXCR, run by TCRdb on the reads, gives a single entry per CDR3 protein. The sample includes some 400,000 distinct CDR3 sequences, around 32% of them seen just once. The CDR3 contains 14 residues. Germline lookup yields CDR1 SGHTA and CDR2 FQGNSA. The ends were cut back, 2 bases at V and 1 base at J, with 8 bases in the middle. Study findings and constraints: In two of eight donors, the top clonotype was HLA-C-restricted CMV-specific. Summed frequency of shared TCR beta families picked out CMV carriers who also had the relevant HLA.

Sequencing used PBMCs. This chain connects TRBV7-2 to TRBJ1-1; D may be TRBD1 (6 bases). The sequence derives from a human donor in good health (CMV status not recorded). Some clones in this sample may be carry-over from other donors' samples. The CDR3 protein is CASSLIGGNTEAFF. The CDR3 region has the DNA TGTGCCAGCAGCTTAATAGGGGGGAACACTGAAGCTTTCTTT.